This T cell receptor (beta chain) was identified in a study of blood T cell repertoires in COVID-19. The protocol was immunoSEQ multiplex PCR, while the TCRdb copy is restricted to in-frame clones and leaves out a portion. The table records more than 45,000 clones, 70% to 90% of them present only once. J lost 4 bases, V lost 1 base, and 1 base had no gene match. CDR1 MGHRA and CDR2 YSYEKL come from the germline V gene. CDR3 size: 14 residues. This sequence was found in a woman older than 75 with COVID-19, enrolled during active disease. The genes are TRBV4-1 and TRBJ2-5; TRBD1 agrees at 9 bases. The sample was peripheral blood. The CDR3 DNA sequence: TGCGCCAGCAGCCAAGGGGACAGGGCAGAGACCCAGTACTTC. Protein product: CASSQGDRAETQYF.